This T cell receptor beta chain was retrieved from a study of early T cells in non-severe SARS-CoV-2 infection. About the study: Investigators sequenced bulk RNA drawn from unsorted whole blood, and chains remained unpaired.

Unique molecular identifiers were affixed to single, distinct cDNA molecules. TCRdb reanalysed the 5' RACE reads using MiXCR and keeps one entry per CDR3 protein. The profile shows around 84,000 distinct CDR3 sequences, around 14% of them singletons. CDR3 length: 14 residues. V lost 5 bases to trimming and J lost 5 bases, with 15 bases between them. Germline lookup yields CDR1 SGHAT and CDR2 FQNNGV. The TCR comes from an adult who was a healthcare worker with PCR-confirmed SARS-CoV-2 infection or an uninfected control (not recorded which). The rearrangement links TRBV11-2 to TRBJ2-5; maybe TRBD1 (6 bases). The material sequenced was whole blood. The CDR3 DNA reads TGTGCCAGCAGCGTAAGACAGGTCTGGGAGACCCAGTACTTC. This translates into CASSVRQVWETQYF.